This T cell receptor beta chain was recovered during a study of blood T cell repertoires in COVID-19. Deletions cut 3 bases from V and 6 bases from J, with 14 bases between. Per the germline V gene, CDR1 is MDHEN and CDR2 is SYDVKM. The CDR3 loop spans 15 amino acids. Libraries were prepared by immunoSEQ multiplex PCR; TCRdb keeps only in-frame clonotypes and omits some of them. The sample includes roughly 85,000 clones, roughly 90% seen only once; the top ten take 25% to 30%. The chain uses TRBV28 and TRBJ1-4, with D possibly being TRBD1 (6 bases). Sequencing was done on a sample of peripheral blood. The sequence came from a man aged 45 to 65 with active or convalescent COVID-19. CDR3 sequence: CASSFSRGGHEKLFF. The CDR3 region has the DNA TGTGCCAGCAGTTTTTCCCGCGGGGGGCATGAAAAACTGTTTTTT. Supplemented by reference TRBV28 and TRBJ1-4, the full variable domain reads DVKVTQSSRYLVKRTGEKVFLECVQDMDHENMFWYRQDPGLGLRLIYFSYDVKMKEKGDIPEGYSVSREKKERFSLILESASTNQTSMYLCASSFSRGGHEKLFFGSGTQLSVL.